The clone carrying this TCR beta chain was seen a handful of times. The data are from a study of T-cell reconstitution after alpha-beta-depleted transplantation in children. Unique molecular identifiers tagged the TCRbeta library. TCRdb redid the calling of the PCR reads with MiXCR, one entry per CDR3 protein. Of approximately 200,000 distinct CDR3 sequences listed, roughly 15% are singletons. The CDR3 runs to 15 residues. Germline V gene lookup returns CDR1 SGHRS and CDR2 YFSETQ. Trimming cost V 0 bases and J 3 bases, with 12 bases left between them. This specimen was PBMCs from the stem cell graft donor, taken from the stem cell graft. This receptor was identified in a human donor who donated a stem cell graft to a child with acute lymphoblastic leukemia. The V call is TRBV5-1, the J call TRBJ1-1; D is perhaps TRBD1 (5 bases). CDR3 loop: CASSLEPGGDTEAFF. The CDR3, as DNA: TGCGCCAGCAGCTTGGAGCCAGGAGGGGACACTGAAGCTTTCTTT.